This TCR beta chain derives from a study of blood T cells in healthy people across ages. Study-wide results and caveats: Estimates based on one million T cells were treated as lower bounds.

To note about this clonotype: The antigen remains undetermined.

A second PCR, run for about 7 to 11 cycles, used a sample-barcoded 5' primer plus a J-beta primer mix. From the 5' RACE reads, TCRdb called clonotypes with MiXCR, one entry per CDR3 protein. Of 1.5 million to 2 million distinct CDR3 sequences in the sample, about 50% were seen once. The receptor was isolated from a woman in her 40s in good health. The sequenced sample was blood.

CDR3 nucleotides: TGTGCCAGCAGCTTAGATCAAGCAGGGGGGAACTATGGCTACACCTTC. Encoded protein: CASSLDQAGGNYGYTF. The V and J genes are TRBV7-8 and TRBJ1-2, with 7 bases that match TRBD1. V lost 1 base, J lost 2 bases, and 7 bases stayed unmatched. In germline, CDR1 is SGHVS, CDR2 FQNEAQ. There are 16 residues in the CDR3. Complete variable domain (other parts from reference TRBV7-8 and TRBJ1-2): GAGVSQSPRYKVAKRGQDVALRCDPISGHVSLFWYQQALGQGPEFLTYFQNEAQLDKSGLPSDRFFAERPEGSVSTLKIQRTQQEDSAVYLCASSLDQAGGNYGYTFGSGTRLTVV.